The following is a T cell receptor beta chain sequence with its context. Using immunoSEQ multiplex PCR, the repertoire was profiled, and TCRdb retains in-frame clones only, with some absent. Among about 77,000 clones listed, about 88% were seen once. Germline-derived CDR1 and CDR2 are MDHEN and SYDVKM. Trimming took 1 base from V and 3 from J, leaving 13 bases between them. The CDR3 contains 16 residues. This record comes from a study of T cell changes during pregnancy in multiple sclerosis. This TCR was recovered from a female donor with multiple sclerosis, enrolled in a pregnancy study. The sequencing used peripheral blood, collected before pregnancy. The rearrangement joins TRBV28 to TRBJ2-1, with a weak D call TRBD1 (5 bases). For the CDR3, the DNA is TGTGCCAGCAGTTTATTGCAGGGAAGAATCTACAATGAGCAGTTCTTC. It codes for CASSLLQGRIYNEQFF.